This TCR beta chain was captured in a study of regulatory T cells in long-lasting Graves disease. This clonotype appeared many times. iRepertoire HTBI primers and Arm-PCR of CDR3 regions built TCR beta libraries. TCRdb reprocessed the multiplex PCR reads with MiXCR, giving one entry per CDR3 protein. This sample carries 350,000 to 500,000 distinct CDR3 sequences, roughly 15% of them seen once, and the ten largest clones take approximately 17%. As to time point: newly diagnosed GD, antithyroid drugs for less than 3 months. Following extraction of RNA from PBMCs, that RNA was used to make the TCR library. The CDR3 has 14 residues. Germline-derived CDR1 and CDR2 are MNHEY and SMNVEV (reference sequence). Trimming left V 7 bases short and J 4 bases short, with 13 bases between. The data were also submitted as part of a second study, on T cells in Graves' hyperthyroidism and ophthalmopathy.

The V gene is TRBV27, the J gene TRBJ1-4; maybe TRBD1 (5 bases). This TCR derives from a woman in her forties or fifties with Graves disease. Sequencing used peripheral blood mononuclear cells (PBMCs), obtained at new diagnosis, from a patient treated with antithyroid drugs. CDR3 in amino acids: CASTAGSHNEKLFF. DNA of the CDR3: TGTGCCAGCACCGCAGGGAGTCATAATGAAAAACTGTTTTTT.